The subject of this entry is one T cell receptor (beta chain). This entry belongs to a study of cytomegalovirus exposure and HLA in healthy donors. The V end was cut by 4 bases, the J end by 0 bases, with 15 bases between. From germline, CDR1 is MGHRA and CDR2 YSYEKL. The CDR3 spans 16 residues. The study ran its PCR with 60 Vbeta and 13 Jbeta primers. Sequencing was performed with immunoSEQ multiplex PCR; in TCRdb, only in-frame clones are kept and a portion is missing. The sample carries under 300,000 clones, 92% recorded once. The chain recombines TRBV4-1 with TRBJ1-1; no firm D call. This clonotype originated in a girl under 10 years old in good health and CMV-seronegative. Sequenced input: PBMCs. Here the CDR3 DNA reads TGCGCCAGCAGCCCTTTGCTGGGGAGTTTGAACACTGAAGCTTTCTTT. This translates into CASSPLLGSLNTEAFF.